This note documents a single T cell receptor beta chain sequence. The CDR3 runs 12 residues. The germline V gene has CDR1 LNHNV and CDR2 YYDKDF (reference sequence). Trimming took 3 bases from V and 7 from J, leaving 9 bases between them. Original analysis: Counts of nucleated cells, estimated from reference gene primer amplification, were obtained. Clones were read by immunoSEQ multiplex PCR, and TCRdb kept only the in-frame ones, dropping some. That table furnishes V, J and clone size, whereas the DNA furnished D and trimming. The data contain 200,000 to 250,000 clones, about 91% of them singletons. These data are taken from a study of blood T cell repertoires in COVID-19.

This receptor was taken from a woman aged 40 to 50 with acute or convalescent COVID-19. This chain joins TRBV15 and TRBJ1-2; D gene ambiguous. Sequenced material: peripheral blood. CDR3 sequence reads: CATSSSVRGYTF. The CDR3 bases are TGTGCCACCAGCAGCTCAGTTCGTGGCTACACCTTC.